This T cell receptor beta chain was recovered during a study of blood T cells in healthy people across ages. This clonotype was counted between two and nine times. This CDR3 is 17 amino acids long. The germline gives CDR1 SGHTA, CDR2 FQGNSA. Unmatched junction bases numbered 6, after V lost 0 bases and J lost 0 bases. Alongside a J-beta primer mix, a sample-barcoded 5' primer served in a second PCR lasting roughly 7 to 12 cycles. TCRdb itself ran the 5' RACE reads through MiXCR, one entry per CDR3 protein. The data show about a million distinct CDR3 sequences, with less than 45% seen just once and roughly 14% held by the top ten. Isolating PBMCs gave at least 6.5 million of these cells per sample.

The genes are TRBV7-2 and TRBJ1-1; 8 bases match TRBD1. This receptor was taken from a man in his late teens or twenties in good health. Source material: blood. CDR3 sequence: CASSLAAAGGMNTEAFF. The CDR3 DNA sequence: TGTGCCAGCAGCTTAGCGGCGGCAGGGGGCATGAACACTGAAGCTTTCTTT.